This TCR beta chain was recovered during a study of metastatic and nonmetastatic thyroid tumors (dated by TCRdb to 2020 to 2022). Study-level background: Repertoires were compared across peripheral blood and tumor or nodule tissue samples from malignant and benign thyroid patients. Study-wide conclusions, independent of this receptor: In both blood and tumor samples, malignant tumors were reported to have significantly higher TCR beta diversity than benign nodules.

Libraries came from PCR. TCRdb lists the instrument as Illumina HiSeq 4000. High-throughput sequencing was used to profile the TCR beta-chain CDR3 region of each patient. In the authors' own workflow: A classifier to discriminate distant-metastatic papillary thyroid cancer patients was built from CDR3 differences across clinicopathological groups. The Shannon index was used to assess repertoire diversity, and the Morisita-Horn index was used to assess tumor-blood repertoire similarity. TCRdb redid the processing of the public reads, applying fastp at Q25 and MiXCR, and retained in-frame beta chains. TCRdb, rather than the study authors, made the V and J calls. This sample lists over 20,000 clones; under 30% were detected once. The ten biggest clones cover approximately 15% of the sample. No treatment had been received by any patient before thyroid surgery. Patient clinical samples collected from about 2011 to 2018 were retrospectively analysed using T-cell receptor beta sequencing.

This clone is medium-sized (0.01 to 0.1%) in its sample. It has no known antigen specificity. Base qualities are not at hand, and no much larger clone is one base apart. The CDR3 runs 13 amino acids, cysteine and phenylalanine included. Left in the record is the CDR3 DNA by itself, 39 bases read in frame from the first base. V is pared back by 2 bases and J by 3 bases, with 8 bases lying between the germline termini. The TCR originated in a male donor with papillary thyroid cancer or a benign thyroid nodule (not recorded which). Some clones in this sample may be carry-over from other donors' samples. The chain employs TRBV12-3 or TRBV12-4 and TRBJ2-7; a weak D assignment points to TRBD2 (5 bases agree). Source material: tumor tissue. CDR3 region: CASSLSGFYEQYF. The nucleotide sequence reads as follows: TGTGCCAGCAGTTTAAGCGGATTCTACGAGCAGTACTTC.